A selection of T cell receptor beta chains follows, all from one sample in a study of blood T cell repertoires in COVID-19. This table comes from immunoSEQ multiplex PCR, and its TCRdb copy is limited to in-frame clones, with some not included. The sample yields 25,000 to 35,000 clones, about 92% seen once. Sequences were obtained from peripheral blood. These receptors were collected from a woman between 65 and 79 years old with COVID-19, enrolled during active disease. Each CDR3 is given with its conserved first and last residue. Fields, in order: J gene, V gene, clone size, D gene, CDR3 DNA, CDR3 protein. D genes are given only for firm matches. A row's size may be missing; if present it is once, few, many or a size class.

J: TRBJ2-1
V: TRBV7-2
size: -
D: TRBD2
DNA: TGTGCCAGCAGCTTACCCGGGGGGTACAATGAGCAGTTCTTC
CDR3: CASSLPGGYNEQFF

J: TRBJ2-6
V: TRBV7-8
size: once
D: -
DNA: TGTGCCAGCAGCTCGGACAGTCTCTCTGGGGCCAACGTCCTGACTTTC
CDR3: CASSSDSLSGANVLTF

J: TRBJ2-7
V: TRBV6-2/TRBV6-3
size: -
D: -
DNA: TGTGCCAGCAGCCCCAGCTACGAGCAGTACTTC
CDR3: CASSPSYEQYF

J: TRBJ2-3
V: TRBV14
size: -
D: -
DNA: TGTGCCAGCAGCCAAGATTTGTTCAGGTCTAATACGCAGTATTTT
CDR3: CASSQDLFRSNTQYF

J: TRBJ1-6
V: TRBV27
size: -
D: -
DNA: TGTGCCAGCAGTTTAACCTACCTCTTTCCACCCCTCCACTTT
CDR3: CASSLTYLFPPLHF

J: TRBJ2-7
V: TRBV28
size: -
D: TRBD2
DNA: TGTGCCAGCAGTTCCTTCCCTGACAGCCCGGGACTAGCGGGAGGGCCGGCTAGGGAGCAGTACTTC
CDR3: CASSSFPDSPGLAGGPAREQYF

J: TRBJ1-1
V: TRBV9
size: -
D: TRBD1
DNA: TGTGCCAGCAGCGTAGAAGGGCAGGGGGGAACTGAAGCTTTCTTT
CDR3: CASSVEGQGGTEAFF

J: TRBJ2-3
V: TRBV24-1
size: few
D: TRBD1
DNA: TGTGCCACCAGCACAGGGGTGGATACGCAGTATTTT
CDR3: CATSTGVDTQYF

J: TRBJ2-6
V: TRBV7-3
size: -
D: TRBD2
DNA: TGTGCCAGCAGCGCGACTAGCGGGACCGGGGCCAACGTCCTGACTTTC
CDR3: CASSATSGTGANVLTF

J: TRBJ1-1
V: TRBV27
size: -
D: -
DNA: TGTGCCAGCAGTGCAGTTTCGCAGAACACTGAAGCTTTCTTT
CDR3: CASSAVSQNTEAFF

J: TRBJ1-6
V: TRBV11-2
size: -
D: -
DNA: TGTGCCAGCAGCCCAGTACGGGGGTACGATTCACCCCTCCACTTT
CDR3: CASSPVRGYDSPLHF

J: TRBJ1-6
V: TRBV10-3
size: -
D: TRBD1
DNA: TGTGCCATCAGTGAGGGGGACAGTAATTCACCCCTCCACTTT
CDR3: CAISEGDSNSPLHF

J: TRBJ2-1
V: TRBV7-2
size: -
D: -
DNA: TGTGCCAGCAGCTCTCAGAGGAGTCAACAGTTCTTC
CDR3: CASSSQRSQQFF

J: TRBJ1-1
V: TRBV28
size: -
D: TRBD1
DNA: TGTGCCAGCAGTTCCGGACAGGGGAGCTTGGCTGAAGCTTTCTTT
CDR3: CASSSGQGSLAEAFF

J: TRBJ1-5
V: TRBV28
size: -
D: TRBD1
DNA: TGTGCCAGCGGACAGGGATATTATAGCAATCAGCCCCAGCATTTT
CDR3: CASGQGYYSNQPQHF

J: TRBJ1-5
V: TRBV18
size: -
D: -
DNA: TGTGCCAGCTCGGGGGGAATCAATCAGCCCCAGCATTTT
CDR3: CASSGGINQPQHF

J: TRBJ2-7
V: TRBV28
size: -
D: -
DNA: TGTGCCAGCAGCCCCGGGTTACGCGAGCAGTACTTC
CDR3: CASSPGLREQYF

J: TRBJ1-2
V: TRBV25-1
size: -
D: TRBD1
DNA: TGTGCCAGCAGTCCAGGGGGAGGCTATGGCTACACCTTC
CDR3: CASSPGGGYGYTF

J: TRBJ1-6
V: TRBV3-1/TRBV3-2
size: -
D: TRBD1
DNA: TGTGCCAGCAGCCTGACCTTGCCGGGACAGGGCAATTCACCCCTCCACTTT
CDR3: CASSLTLPGQGNSPLHF

J: TRBJ2-1
V: TRBV28
size: once
D: -
DNA: TGTGCCAGCAGTCGGAGGTCGGGGGTACATAATGAGCAGTTCTTC
CDR3: CASSRRSGVHNEQFF

J: TRBJ2-1
V: TRBV13
size: -
D: TRBD1
DNA: TGTGCCAGCATCAAGACAGGGGGGGACAATGAGCAGTTCTTC
CDR3: CASIKTGGDNEQFF

J: TRBJ2-7
V: TRBV30
size: few
D: -
DNA: TGTGCCTGGAGTGTAGCTAGCTACTCCTACGAGCAGTACTTC
CDR3: CAWSVASYSYEQYF

J: TRBJ2-3
V: TRBV18
size: -
D: TRBD1
DNA: TGTGCCAGCTCACCTCGGACAGGGTCTAGCGCCACAGATACGCAGTATTTT
CDR3: CASSPRTGSSATDTQYF

J: TRBJ2-1
V: TRBV3-1/TRBV3-2
size: -
D: TRBD2
DNA: TGTGCCAGCAGCCAAGATAGGGGAAAAAGCGGGAGGCAGGATGAGCAGTTCTTC
CDR3: CASSQDRGKSGRQDEQFF

J: TRBJ1-2
V: TRBV18
size: -
D: TRBD1
DNA: TGTGCCAGCTCACCGCAAGGGACAGGCATTGGGAACTATGGCTACACCTTC
CDR3: CASSPQGTGIGNYGYTF

J: TRBJ1-5
V: TRBV28
size: -
D: -
DNA: TGTGCCACCCTAGAGGGTTATCAGCCCCAGCATTTT
CDR3: CATLEGYQPQHF

J: TRBJ2-7
V: TRBV4-3
size: -
D: -
DNA: TGCGCCAGCAGTCAAACAGCTGGGAGCTCCTACGAGCAGTACTTC
CDR3: CASSQTAGSSYEQYF

J: TRBJ2-1
V: TRBV4-2
size: few
D: -
DNA: TGTGCCAGCAGCCAAGACAGACTAGAGCAGTTCTTC
CDR3: CASSQDRLEQFF

J: TRBJ1-2
V: TRBV7-9
size: -
D: -
DNA: TGTGCCAGCAGCTTAGGTCCGGGAAACTATGGCTACACCTTC
CDR3: CASSLGPGNYGYTF